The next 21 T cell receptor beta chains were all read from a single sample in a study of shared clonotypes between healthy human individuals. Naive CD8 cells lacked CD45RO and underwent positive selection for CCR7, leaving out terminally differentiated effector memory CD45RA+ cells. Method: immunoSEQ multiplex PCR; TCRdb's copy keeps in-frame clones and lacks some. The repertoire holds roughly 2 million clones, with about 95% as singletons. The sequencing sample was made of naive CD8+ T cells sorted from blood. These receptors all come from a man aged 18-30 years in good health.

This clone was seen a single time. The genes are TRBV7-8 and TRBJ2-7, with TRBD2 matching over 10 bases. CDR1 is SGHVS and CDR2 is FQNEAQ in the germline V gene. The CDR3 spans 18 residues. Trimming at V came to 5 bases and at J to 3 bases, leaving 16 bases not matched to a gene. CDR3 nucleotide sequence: TGTGCCAGCAGCCCCGACCCGCCATTAGCGGGGGGAAGCTACGAGCAGTACTTC. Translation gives CASSPDPPLAGGSYEQYF.

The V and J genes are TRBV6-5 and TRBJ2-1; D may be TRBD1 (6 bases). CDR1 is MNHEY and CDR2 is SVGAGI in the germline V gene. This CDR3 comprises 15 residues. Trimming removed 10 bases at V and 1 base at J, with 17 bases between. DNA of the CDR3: TGTGCCACCCGCCAGGGGTACCCTTCCTACAATGAGCAGTTCTTC. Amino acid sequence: CATRQGYPSYNEQFF.

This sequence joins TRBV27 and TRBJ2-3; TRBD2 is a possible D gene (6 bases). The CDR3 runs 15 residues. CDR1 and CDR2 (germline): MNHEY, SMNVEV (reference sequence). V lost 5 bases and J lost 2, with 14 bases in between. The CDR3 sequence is CASSLRESSTDTQYF. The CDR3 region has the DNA TGTGCCAGCAGTCTGCGGGAATCCTCCACAGATACGCAGTATTTT.

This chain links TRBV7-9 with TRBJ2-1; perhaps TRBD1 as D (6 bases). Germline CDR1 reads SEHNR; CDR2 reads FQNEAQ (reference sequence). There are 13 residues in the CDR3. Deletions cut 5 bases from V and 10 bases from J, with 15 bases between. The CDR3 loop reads CASSPPGVQEQFF. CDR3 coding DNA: TGTGCCAGCAGCCCCCCAGGGGTTCAAGAGCAGTTCTTC. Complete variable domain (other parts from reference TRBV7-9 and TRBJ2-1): DTGVSQNPRHKITKRGQNVTFRCDPISEHNRLYWYRQTLGQGPEFLTYFQNEAQLEKSRLLSDRFSAERPKGSFSTLEIQRTEQGDSAMYLCASSPPGVQEQFFGPGTRLTVL.

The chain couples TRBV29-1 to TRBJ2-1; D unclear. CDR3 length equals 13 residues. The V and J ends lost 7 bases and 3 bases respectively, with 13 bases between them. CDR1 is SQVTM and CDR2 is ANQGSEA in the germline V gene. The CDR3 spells CSAYPGSYNEQFF. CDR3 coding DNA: TGCAGCGCTTACCCAGGAAGCTACAATGAGCAGTTCTTC.

For the CDR3, the DNA is TGCGCCAGCAGCCAAGAACGGGGGGGCGATGGCTACACCTTC. Protein: CASSQERGGDGYTF. The chain joins TRBV4-1 to TRBJ1-2; D might be TRBD1 (6 bases). V was cut by 0 bases and J by 6 bases, with 11 bases left in between. From germline, CDR1 is MGHRA and CDR2 YSYEKL. The length of the CDR3 is 14 residues.

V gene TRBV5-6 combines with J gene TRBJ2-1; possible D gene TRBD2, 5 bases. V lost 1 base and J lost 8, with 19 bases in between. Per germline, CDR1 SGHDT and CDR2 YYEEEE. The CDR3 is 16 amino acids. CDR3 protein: CASSLWRSYATDEQFF. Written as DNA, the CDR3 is TGTGCCAGCAGCTTGTGGAGGTCCTACGCTACGGATGAGCAGTTCTTC.

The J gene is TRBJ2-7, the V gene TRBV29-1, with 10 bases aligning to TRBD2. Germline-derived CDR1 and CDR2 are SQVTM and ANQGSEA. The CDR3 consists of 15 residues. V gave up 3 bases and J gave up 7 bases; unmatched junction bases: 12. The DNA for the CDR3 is TGCAGCGTTGAGGGGGAGCTAGCGGGAGTTCAAGAGCAGTACTTC. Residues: CSVEGELAGVQEQYF.

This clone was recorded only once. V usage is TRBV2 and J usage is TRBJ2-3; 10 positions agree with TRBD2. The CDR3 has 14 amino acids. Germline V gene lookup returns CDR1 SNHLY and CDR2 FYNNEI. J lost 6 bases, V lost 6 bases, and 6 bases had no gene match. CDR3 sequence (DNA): TGTGCCAGCAGAGGGACTAGCGTCCCCGATACGCAGTATTTT. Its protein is CASRGTSVPDTQYF.

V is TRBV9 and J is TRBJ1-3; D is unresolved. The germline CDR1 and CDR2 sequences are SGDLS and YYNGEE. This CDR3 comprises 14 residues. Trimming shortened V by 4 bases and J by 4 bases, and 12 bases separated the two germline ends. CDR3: CASSPSGFGNTIYF. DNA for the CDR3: TGTGCCAGCAGCCCATCGGGCTTCGGAAACACCATATATTTT.

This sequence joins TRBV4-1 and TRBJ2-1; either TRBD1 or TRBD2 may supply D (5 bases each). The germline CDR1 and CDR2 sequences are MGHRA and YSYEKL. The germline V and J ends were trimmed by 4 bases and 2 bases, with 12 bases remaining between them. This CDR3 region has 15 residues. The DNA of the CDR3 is TGCGCCAGCAGCCCCCGGGACGGCCCCTACAATGAGCAGTTCTTC. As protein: CASSPRDGPYNEQFF.

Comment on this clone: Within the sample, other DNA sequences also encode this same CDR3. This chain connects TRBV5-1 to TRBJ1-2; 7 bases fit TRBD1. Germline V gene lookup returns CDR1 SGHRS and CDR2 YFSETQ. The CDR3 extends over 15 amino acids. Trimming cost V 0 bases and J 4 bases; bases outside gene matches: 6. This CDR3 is CASSLEKGAIYGYTF. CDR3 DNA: TGCGCCAGCAGCTTGGAAAAGGGGGCCATCTATGGCTACACCTTC.

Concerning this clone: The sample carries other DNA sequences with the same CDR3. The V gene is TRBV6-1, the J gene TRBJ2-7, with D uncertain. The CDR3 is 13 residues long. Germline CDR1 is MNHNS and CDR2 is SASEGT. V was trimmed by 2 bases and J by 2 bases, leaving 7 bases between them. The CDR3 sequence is CASSERQPYEQYF. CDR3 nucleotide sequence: TGTGCCAGCAGTGAACGGCAGCCCTACGAGCAGTACTTC.

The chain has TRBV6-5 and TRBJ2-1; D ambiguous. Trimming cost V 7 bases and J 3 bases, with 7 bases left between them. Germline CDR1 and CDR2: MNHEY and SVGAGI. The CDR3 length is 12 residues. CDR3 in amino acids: CASTSSYNEQFF. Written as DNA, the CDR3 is TGTGCCAGCACGAGCAGCTACAATGAGCAGTTCTTC.

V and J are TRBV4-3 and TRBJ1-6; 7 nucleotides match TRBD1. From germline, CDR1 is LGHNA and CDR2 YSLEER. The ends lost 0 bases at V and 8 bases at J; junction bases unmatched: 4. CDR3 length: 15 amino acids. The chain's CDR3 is CASSQDQGDDSPLHF. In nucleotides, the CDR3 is TGCGCCAGCAGCCAAGATCAGGGGGACGATTCACCCCTCCACTTT.

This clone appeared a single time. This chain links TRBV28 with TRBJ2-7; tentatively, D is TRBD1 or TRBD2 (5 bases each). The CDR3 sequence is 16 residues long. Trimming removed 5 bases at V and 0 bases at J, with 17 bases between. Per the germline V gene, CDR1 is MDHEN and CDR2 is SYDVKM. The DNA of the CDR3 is TGTGCCAGCAGTCCCCAAGGTGGGACGGGCTCCTACGAGCAGTACTTC. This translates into CASSPQGGTGSYEQYF.

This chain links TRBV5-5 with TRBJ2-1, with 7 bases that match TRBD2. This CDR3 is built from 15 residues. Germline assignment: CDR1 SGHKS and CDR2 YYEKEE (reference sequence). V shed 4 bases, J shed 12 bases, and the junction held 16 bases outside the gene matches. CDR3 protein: CASSPGPSGKMGQFF. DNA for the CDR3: TGTGCCAGCAGCCCGGGCCCTAGCGGCAAAATGGGGCAGTTCTTC.

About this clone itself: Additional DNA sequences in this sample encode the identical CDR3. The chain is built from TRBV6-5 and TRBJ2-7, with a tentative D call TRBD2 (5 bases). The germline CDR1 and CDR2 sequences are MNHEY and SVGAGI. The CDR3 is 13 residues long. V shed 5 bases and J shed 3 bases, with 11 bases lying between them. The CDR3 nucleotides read TGTGCCAGCAGTCCTTCCGGGGTCTACGAGCAGTACTTC. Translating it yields CASSPSGVYEQYF.

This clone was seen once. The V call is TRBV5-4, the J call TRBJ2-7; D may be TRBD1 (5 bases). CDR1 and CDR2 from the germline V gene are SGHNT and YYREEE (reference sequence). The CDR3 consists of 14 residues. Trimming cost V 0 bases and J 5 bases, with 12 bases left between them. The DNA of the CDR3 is TGTGCCAGCAGCTTGGGGCAGGGTCGCGACGAGCAGTACTTC. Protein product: CASSLGQGRDEQYF.

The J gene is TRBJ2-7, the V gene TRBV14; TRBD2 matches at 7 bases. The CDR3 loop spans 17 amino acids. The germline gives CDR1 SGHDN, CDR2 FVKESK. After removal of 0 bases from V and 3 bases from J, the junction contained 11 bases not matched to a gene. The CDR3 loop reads CASSQDVGAGADYEQYF. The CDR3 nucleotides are TGTGCCAGCAGCCAAGACGTTGGGGCGGGAGCCGACTACGAGCAGTACTTC. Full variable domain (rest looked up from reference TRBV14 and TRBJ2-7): EAGVTQFPSHSVIEKGQTVTLRCDPISGHDNLYWYRRVMGKEIKFLLHFVKESKQDESGMPNNRFLAERTGGTYSTLKVQPAELEDSGVYFCASSQDVGAGADYEQYFGPGTRLTVT.

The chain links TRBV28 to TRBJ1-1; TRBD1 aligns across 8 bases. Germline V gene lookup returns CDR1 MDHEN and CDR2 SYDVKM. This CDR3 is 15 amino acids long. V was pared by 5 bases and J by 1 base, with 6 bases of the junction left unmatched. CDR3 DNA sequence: TGTGCCAGCAGTATATCGGGGACAGGGAACACTGAAGCTTTCTTT. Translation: CASSISGTGNTEAFF.